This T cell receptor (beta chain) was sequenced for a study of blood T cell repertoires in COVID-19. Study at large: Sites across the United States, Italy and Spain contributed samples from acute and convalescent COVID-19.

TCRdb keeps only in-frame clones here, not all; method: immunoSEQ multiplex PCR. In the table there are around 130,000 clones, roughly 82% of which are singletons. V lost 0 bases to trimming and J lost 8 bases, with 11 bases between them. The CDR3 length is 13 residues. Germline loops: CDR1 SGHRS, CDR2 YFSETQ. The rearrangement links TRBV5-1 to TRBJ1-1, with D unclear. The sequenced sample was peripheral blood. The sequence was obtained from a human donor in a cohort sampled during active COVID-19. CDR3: CASSLGERAEAFF. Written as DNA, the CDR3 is TGCGCCAGCAGCTTGGGGGAGAGAGCCGAAGCTTTCTTT.